The clone carrying this T cell receptor (beta chain) was counted between two and nine times. The data were taken from a study of cytomegalovirus exposure and HLA in healthy donors. In the PCR, 60 Vbeta and 13 Jbeta primers were used. Assay: immunoSEQ multiplex PCR; the TCRdb copy retains only in-frame clones and omits some. Of fewer than 200,000 clones listed, roughly two thirds are singletons. This TCR came from a woman under 40 in good health and CMV-seronegative. Sequencing input: PBMCs.

CDR3 bases: TGTGCCAGCAGTTTACCGTCGGGGGGCGAAGTCCACTTT. It specifies CASSLPSGGEVHF. J is TRBJ1-6 and V is TRBV28; D is possibly TRBD1 (6 bases). V dropped 2 bases and J dropped 17 bases, with 16 bases sitting between them. Per germline, CDR1 MDHEN and CDR2 SYDVKM. CDR3 length equals 13 residues.